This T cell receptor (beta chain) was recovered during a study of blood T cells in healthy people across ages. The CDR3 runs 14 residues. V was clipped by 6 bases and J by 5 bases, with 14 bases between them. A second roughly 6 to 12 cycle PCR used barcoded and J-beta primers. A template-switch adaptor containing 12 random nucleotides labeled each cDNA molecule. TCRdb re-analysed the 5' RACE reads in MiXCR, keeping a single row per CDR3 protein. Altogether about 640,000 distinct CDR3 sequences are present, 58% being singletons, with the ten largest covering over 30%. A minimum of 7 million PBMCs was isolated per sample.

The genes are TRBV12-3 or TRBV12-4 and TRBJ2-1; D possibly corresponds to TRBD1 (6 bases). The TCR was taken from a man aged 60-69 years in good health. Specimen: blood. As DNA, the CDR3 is TGTGCCAGCAGCGATGGGGACACGAACAATGAGCAGTTCTTC. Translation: CASSDGDTNNEQFF.